This entry is about one TCR beta chain. This entry is derived from a study of blood T cell repertoires in COVID-19. After removal of 0 bases from V and 1 base from J, the junction contained 3 bases not matched to a gene. The CDR3 sequence is 17 residues long. Germline CDR1 is SGHRS and CDR2 is YFSETQ. The assay was immunoSEQ multiplex PCR, and TCRdb's table has in-frame clones only and misses some. The data show about 210,000 clones, with roughly four fifths seen just once and 2% to 3% held by the top ten. The receptor was isolated from a middle-aged woman with active or convalescent COVID-19. This rearrangement joins TRBV5-1 to TRBJ2-2; 10 bases are a match to TRBD2. The sequenced material came from peripheral blood. The CDR3, as DNA: TGCGCCAGCAGCTTGGGACTAGCGGGCCTGAACACCGGGGAGCTGTTTTTT. Translated, it gives CASSLGLAGLNTGELFF.